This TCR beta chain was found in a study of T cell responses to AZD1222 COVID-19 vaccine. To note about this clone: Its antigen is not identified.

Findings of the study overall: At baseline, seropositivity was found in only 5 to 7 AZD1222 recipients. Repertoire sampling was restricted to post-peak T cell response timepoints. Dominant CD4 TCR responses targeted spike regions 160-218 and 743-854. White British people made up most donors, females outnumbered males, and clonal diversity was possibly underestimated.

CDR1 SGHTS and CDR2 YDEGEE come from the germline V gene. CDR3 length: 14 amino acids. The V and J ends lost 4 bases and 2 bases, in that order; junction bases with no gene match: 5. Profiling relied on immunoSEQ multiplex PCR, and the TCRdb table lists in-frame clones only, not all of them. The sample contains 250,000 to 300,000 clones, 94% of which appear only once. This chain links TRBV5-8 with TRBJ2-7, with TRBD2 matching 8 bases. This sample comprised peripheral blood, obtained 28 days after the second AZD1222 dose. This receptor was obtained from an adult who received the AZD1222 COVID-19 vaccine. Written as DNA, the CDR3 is TGTGCCAGCAGCCGGGGGGGTCGGCCCTACGAGCAGTACTTC. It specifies CASSRGGRPYEQYF.